This TCR beta chain was recorded in a study of T cells in placental villitis. About the study as a whole: The study tested an allograft-versus-infection hypothesis by comparing placental TCR-beta repertoires in villitis of unknown etiology, unaffected controls matched for gestational age, and infectious villitis. Here is what the overall study found, with its caveats: CMV-specific clone frequencies were higher in infectious CMV cases than in villitis of unknown etiology (approximately 0.01 vs 0.00094), which did not differ from controls. In villitis of unknown etiology, the expanded clones were largely private to each individual placenta, suggesting that there was no single initiating antigen. Higher clonality was observed in villitis of unknown etiology placentae than in controls (median approximately 0.052 versus 0.0054, p=0.0025), a finding indicative of clonal expansion. Sequencing bulk tissue made it impossible to distinguish helper, regulatory or cytotoxic T cells or to tell maternal from fetal T cells, and the approach excluded gamma-delta receptors. Small amounts of decidua were contained in the paraffin blocks, so some of the captured T cells, especially in controls, may have been decidual rather than villous infiltrates.

With regard to this clone: Its antigen has not been determined. There are no base qualities to consult, and no much larger clone falls within one base.

The immunoSEQ v4 bias-controlled multiplex PCR assay, performed blinded to group allocation, was used to amplify TCR-beta CDR3 regions from genomic DNA. To estimate the quantities of nucleated cells and T cells in each sample, reference gene primers were added alongside the TCR-beta primers. Sequencing of the libraries was performed on an Illumina MiSeq with a 100-cycle paired-end protocol. Per the original workflow: Diversity and richness were calculated in immunoSEQ Analyzer software; richness by iChao1, clonality based on Pielou evenness and Shannon diversity (0-1, higher means less diverse). CDR3 amino acid sequences with V/J genes were queried against VDJdb for CMV, EBV and influenza A specificities using confidence 3 and substitution 2. The Morisita-Horn index was used to assess TCR-beta amino acid clonotype overlap between villitis of unknown etiology, infectious villitis and control repertoires. TCRdb re-hosts the immuneACCESS table, in-frame sequences only. Its copies lack some clones; in the studies checked, an unresolved V gene accounts for under half of them, and the cause for the rest is not known. That table supplies the V and J calls and clone size; D and trimming were determined from the DNA. This sample is represented by 800 to 900 clones; 80% to 90% of them were singletons. The ten top clones hold under 7.5% of the sample.

Approximately eleven placentae with a pathological diagnosis of high-grade villitis of unknown etiology were selected using the Amsterdam Criteria. Compared with the control and infectious villitis groups, mothers with villitis of unknown etiology had significantly greater gravidity and parity and more prior miscarriages. Placentae were collected after delivery and underwent gross and histological evaluation before archival tissue selection. Five 10-micron scrolls were cut from each FFPE block, and DNA was then isolated using the AllPrep DNA/RNA FFPE Tissue kit. NanoDrop was used to check DNA concentration and purity, and a Bioanalyzer was used to assess RNA quality. The clonotype originates from a human patient with villitis of unknown etiology; the placental T cells may come from both mother and fetus. Input material: placental tissue containing maternal and fetal cells.

The encoded CDR3 is CASSDSTDPVPNTGELFF. The sequenced DNA: TGTGCCAGCAGTGACTCGACGGATCCGGTCCCCAACACCGGGGAGCTGTTTTTT. The chain joins TRBV6-4 to TRBJ2-2, with the identity of the D gene unclear. Spanning cysteine to phenylalanine, the CDR3 consists of 18 amino acids. Only the CDR3 DNA is retained, 54 bases long and in frame from the first base. V was cut back by 0 bases and J by 2 bases, leaving a gap of 16 bases between them. CDR1 and CDR2 are read off the germline V gene as MRHNA and SNTAGT.